This T cell receptor (beta chain) was identified in a study of blood T cell repertoires in COVID-19. Profiled with immunoSEQ multiplex PCR; TCRdb holds only in-frame clones, not every one. The sample has 150,000 to 200,000 clones; about 90% are singletons. Germline values: CDR1 MNHNS, CDR2 SASEGT. CDR3 length: 16 amino acids. Trimming removed 0 bases at V and 0 bases at J, with 9 bases between. The study drew participants aged about 18 to 90 years from 20 to 30 US areas. Cohorts were assigned according to the clinical history that participants reported. Two consecutive negative NP/OP PCR tests, clearance, or resolved symptoms defined Cohort 3 recovery.

This clonotype originated in a young woman who had recovered from COVID-19. V usage is TRBV6-1 and J usage is TRBJ1-3; D remains unclear. The sequenced sample consisted of PBMCs or T cells enriched from blood (not recorded which). The CDR3 loop is CASSEAFPGSGNTIYF. The CDR3 region has the DNA TGTGCCAGCAGTGAAGCGTTCCCGGGCTCTGGAAACACCATATATTTT.